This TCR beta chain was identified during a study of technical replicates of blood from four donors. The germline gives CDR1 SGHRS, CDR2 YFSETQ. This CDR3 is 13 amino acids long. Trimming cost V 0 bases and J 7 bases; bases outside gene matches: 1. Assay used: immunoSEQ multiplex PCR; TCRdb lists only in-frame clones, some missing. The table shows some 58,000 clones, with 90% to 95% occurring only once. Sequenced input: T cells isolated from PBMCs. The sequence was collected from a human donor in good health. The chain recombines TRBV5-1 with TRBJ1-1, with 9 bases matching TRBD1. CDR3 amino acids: CASSLAGQGEAFF. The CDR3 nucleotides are TGCGCCAGCAGCTTGGCGGGACAGGGTGAAGCTTTCTTT.